The clone carrying this T cell receptor beta chain appeared a few times. Its antigen is undetermined. This record belongs to a study of T-cell memory formation after mild COVID-19. Study overall: Largely donor-specific TCR clusters were found.

V was pared by 0 bases and J by 5 bases, with 16 bases of the junction left unmatched. Germline V gene lookup returns CDR1 SGHRS and CDR2 YFSETQ. CDR3 length: 18 residues. TCRdb reprocessed the 5' RACE reads via MiXCR and lists one record per CDR3 protein. Here the sample spans around 340,000 distinct CDR3 sequences, approximately 15% being singletons. Regarding the study as a whole: Chiefly within CM and EM were the contracting CD4+ clones; CD8+ ones were within EMRA.

This TCR came from a man aged 18 to 30 who had mild COVID-19 (a few samples of this study predate the infection). Cell type and time point are not known. The chain joins TRBV5-1 to TRBJ2-5, with TRBD1 matching 7 bases. Sequenced input: PBMCs or a T cell subset sorted from them (not recorded which). The CDR3 is CASSLVRTGPNYHETQYF. The CDR3 DNA follows: TGCGCCAGCAGCTTGGTCAGGACAGGCCCAAATTATCACGAGACCCAGTACTTC.